The rows below give T cell receptor beta chains drawn from one sample of a study of blood T cell repertoires in COVID-19. Profiling relied on immunoSEQ multiplex PCR, and the TCRdb table lists in-frame clones only, not all of them. Among about 310,000 clones listed, 80% to 90% were seen once. What was sequenced was PBMCs or T cells enriched from blood (not recorded which). The receptors come from a woman aged 18-29 years who had recovered from COVID-19. Both conserved end residues are part of each CDR3. D genes are given only for firm matches. Size values are once, few and many counts, or a class for expanded clones, and some rows have none.

V	size	D	J	DNA	CDR3
TRBV24-1	once	TRBD1	TRBJ2-5	TGTGCCACCAGTGTTGGGACAGGGGTTTCAGTCCAAGAGACCCAGTACTTC	CATSVGTGVSVQETQYF
TRBV7-3	NA	NA	TRBJ1-1	TGTGCCAGCAGCTTAATCCGGGGCACTGAAGCTTTCTTT	CASSLIRGTEAFF
TRBV16	once	NA	TRBJ2-4	TGTGCCAGCAGCCAATTTGGTCAGGGGAGCATTCAGTACTTC	CASSQFGQGSIQYF
TRBV27	NA	TRBD1	TRBJ2-7	TGTGCCAGCAGCTCGACCGTGGGGACAGTCCCCTACGAGCAGTACTTC	CASSSTVGTVPYEQYF
TRBV6-4	NA	TRBD1	TRBJ1-2	TGTGCCAGCAGTGGGAACAGGGGTTTTGGCTACACCTTC	CASSGNRGFGYTF
TRBV7-3	NA	NA	TRBJ1-5	TGTGCCAGCAGCCCTCAGTGGGGGCCAGGGAATGGGCAGCCCCAGCATTTT	CASSPQWGPGNGQPQHF
TRBV6-2/TRBV6-3	NA	TRBD1	TRBJ2-7	TGTGCCAGCAGTTCCGGGACAGCCCATTCCTACGAGCAGTACTTC	CASSSGTAHSYEQYF
TRBV7-2	NA	NA	TRBJ1-2	TGTGCCAGCAGCTTAACAGGGATGGACTATGGCTACACCTTC	CASSLTGMDYGYTF
TRBV13	NA	TRBD2	TRBJ2-3	TGTGCCAGCAGCTCCGGACTAGCGGGGGGATTAAGGACAGATACGCAGTATTTT	CASSSGLAGGLRTDTQYF
TRBV11-3	NA	NA	TRBJ2-1	TGTGCCAGCAGCTCCGGCAGGGACAATGAGCAGTTCTTC	CASSSGRDNEQFF
TRBV18	NA	TRBD1	TRBJ2-7	TGTGCCAGCTCACCACCGACGACAGGGGCCTACGAGCAGTACTTC	CASSPPTTGAYEQYF
TRBV28	NA	NA	TRBJ1-1	TGTGCCAGCAGTTCTCCCGGGGTGATTGGACTGAGCACTGAAGCTTTCTTT	CASSSPGVIGLSTEAFF
TRBV5-1	NA	NA	TRBJ2-2	TGCGCCAGCAGCCCGCCGGAGGGCCTCCGCCCCGGGGAGCTGTTTTTT	CASSPPEGLRPGELFF
TRBV5-4	NA	TRBD1	TRBJ1-1	TGTGCCAGCAGCCTTACAGGGGCCCGGCGGACTGAAGCTTTCTTT	CASSLTGARRTEAFF
TRBV3-1/TRBV3-2	NA	TRBD2	TRBJ2-3	TGTGCCAGCAGCCAGACCTATAGTGCGGGAGGGATCACAGATACGCAGTATTTT	CASSQTYSAGGITDTQYF
TRBV9	NA	TRBD1	TRBJ2-7	TGTGCCAGCAGCATCGGACAGGGGTCCTACGAGCAGTACTTC	CASSIGQGSYEQYF
TRBV11-2	NA	NA	TRBJ1-3	TGTGCCAGCAGCTTAGTGGGGCCTGGAAACACCATATATTTT	CASSLVGPGNTIYF
TRBV3-1/TRBV3-2	NA	TRBD2	TRBJ2-7	TGTGCCAGCAGCCAACTAGCGGGGGCCTACGAGCAGTACTTC	CASSQLAGAYEQYF
TRBV20-1	few	NA	TRBJ2-7	TGCAGTGCTCTCAGTGGCTACGAGCAGTACTTC	CSALSGYEQYF
TRBV7-9	NA	TRBD1	TRBJ2-2	TGTGCCAGCAGCCAAAGAGGGGGACAGGGAGACACCGGGGAGCTGTTTTTT	CASSQRGGQGDTGELFF
TRBV4-2	NA	NA	TRBJ1-4	TGTGCCAGCAGCCAAGATAGAGGAGACGGTGAAAAACTGTTTTTT	CASSQDRGDGEKLFF
TRBV28	NA	NA	TRBJ1-1	TGTGAGACGTACGATCGAGGGAACACTGAAGCTTTCTTT	CETYDRGNTEAFF
TRBV7-2	NA	NA	TRBJ2-5	TGTGCCAGCAGCTTAGTTGCAGGGGCGATACAAGAGACCCAGTACTTC	CASSLVAGAIQETQYF
TRBV7-2	NA	NA	TRBJ1-3	TGTGCCAGCAGCTCCCCAGGGGCGCGTGGAAACACCATATATTTT	CASSSPGARGNTIYF
TRBV6-5	NA	NA	TRBJ1-1	TGTGCCAGCAGTTACGTCAATCCGTGGGCGAACACTGAAGCTTTCTTT	CASSYVNPWANTEAFF
TRBV19	NA	NA	TRBJ2-3	TGTGCCAGTGGGGGACTTTCCTCCGGGGATACGCAGTATTTT	CASGGLSSGDTQYF
TRBV6-5	NA	NA	TRBJ2-1	TGTGCCAGCAGCTTGTACAATGAGCAGTTCTTC	CASSLYNEQFF
TRBV11-3	NA	TRBD2	TRBJ2-3	TGTGCCAGCAGCCTCCAAGCGGGGGGGGGCGTAGATACGCAGTATTTT	CASSLQAGGGVDTQYF
TRBV28	NA	TRBD1	TRBJ1-2	TGTGCCAGCAGCCTCCCCGGGACAGGGTATAACTATGGCTACACCTTC	CASSLPGTGYNYGYTF
TRBV7-3	NA	TRBD2	TRBJ2-1	TGTGCCAGCAGCTCGGGACTAGCCGCCACTTACAATGAGCAGTTCTTC	CASSSGLAATYNEQFF
TRBV10-3	NA	TRBD1	TRBJ1-2	TGTGCCATCAGTTCGGGACAGGGGAGCTACGGCTACACCTTC	CAISSGQGSYGYTF
TRBV4-3	NA	TRBD2	TRBJ2-7	TGCGCCAGCAGCCAAGCTCTCGGTGGGTGGCGGGGGTCCTACGAGCAGTACTTC	CASSQALGGWRGSYEQYF
TRBV7-3	NA	NA	TRBJ1-1	TGTGCCAGCAGCTTAGCCGGACAGAACACTGAAGCTTTCTTT	CASSLAGQNTEAFF
TRBV4-2	medium-sized	TRBD2	TRBJ2-2	TGTGCCAGCAGCCAAGAATCGGCGGGAGGGCCGGACGGGGAGCTGTTTTTT	CASSQESAGGPDGELFF
TRBV7-2	few	NA	TRBJ1-1	TGTGCCAGCAGCTTAGACAGGAACACTGAAGCTTTCTTT	CASSLDRNTEAFF
TRBV30	NA	TRBD1	TRBJ2-7	TGTGCCTGGAGTGCTCGTTTAAGGGGGCCAGTTTGGGAGCAGTACTTC	CAWSARLRGPVWEQYF
TRBV6-1	NA	NA	TRBJ1-5	TGTGCCAGCAGTGAATGGGGCAGATCGCCTTATAGCAATCAGCCCCAGCATTTT	CASSEWGRSPYSNQPQHF
TRBV3-1/TRBV3-2	NA	TRBD1	TRBJ1-2	TGTGCCAGCAGCCAATCCGGGACAGACCTTTATGGCTACACCTTC	CASSQSGTDLYGYTF